This entry concerns a single T cell receptor (beta chain). Its matching antigen is unknown. This specimen comes from a study of response to subunit inactivated influenza vaccine. Broader study findings: T cells newly recruited by each seasonal influenza vaccination are few, the authors suggested.

Each CDR3 protein is one row after TCRdb ran MiXCR on the RT-PCR reads. The table records under 850,000 distinct CDR3 sequences, about 18% of them present only once. The CDR3 totals 12 residues. Germline V gene sequence: CDR1 MDHEN, CDR2 SYDVKM. The ends were cut back, 6 bases at V and 5 bases at J, with 10 bases in the middle. V is TRBV28 and J is TRBJ2-5; D uncertain. The input for sequencing was PBMCs from blood, taken less than 6 days after vaccination. This clonotype originated in a man aged 50 to 60 who received an inactivated influenza vaccine. CDR3 in amino acids: CASSSPRETQYF. The CDR3 nucleotides read TGTGCCAGCAGCTCACCTCGGGAGACCCAGTACTTC.